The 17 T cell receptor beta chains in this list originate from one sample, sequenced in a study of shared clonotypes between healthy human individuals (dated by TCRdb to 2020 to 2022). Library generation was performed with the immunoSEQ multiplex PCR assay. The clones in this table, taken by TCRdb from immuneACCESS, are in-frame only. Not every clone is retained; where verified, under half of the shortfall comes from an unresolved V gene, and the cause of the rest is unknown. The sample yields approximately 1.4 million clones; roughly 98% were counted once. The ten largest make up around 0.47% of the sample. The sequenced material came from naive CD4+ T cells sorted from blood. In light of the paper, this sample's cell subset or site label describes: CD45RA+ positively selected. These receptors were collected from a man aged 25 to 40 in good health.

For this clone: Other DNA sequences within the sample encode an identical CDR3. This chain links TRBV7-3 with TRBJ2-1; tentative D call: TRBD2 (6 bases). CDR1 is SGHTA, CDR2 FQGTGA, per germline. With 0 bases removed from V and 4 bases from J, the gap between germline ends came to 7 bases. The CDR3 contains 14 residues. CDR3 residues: CASSLTGTYNEQFF. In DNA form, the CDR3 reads TGTGCCAGCAGCTTAACCGGGACTTACAATGAGCAGTTCTTC.

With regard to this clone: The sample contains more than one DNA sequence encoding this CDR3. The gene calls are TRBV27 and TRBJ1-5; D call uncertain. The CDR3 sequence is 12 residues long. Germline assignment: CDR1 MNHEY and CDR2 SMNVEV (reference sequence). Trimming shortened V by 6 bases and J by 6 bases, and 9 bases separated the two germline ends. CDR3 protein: CASSFLGQPQHF. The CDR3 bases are TGTGCCAGCAGCTTCTTAGGTCAGCCCCAGCATTTT.

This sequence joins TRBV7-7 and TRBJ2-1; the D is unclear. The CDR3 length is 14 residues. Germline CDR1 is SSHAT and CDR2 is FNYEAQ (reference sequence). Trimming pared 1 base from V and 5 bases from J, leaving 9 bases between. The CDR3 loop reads CASSLVSGHNEQFF. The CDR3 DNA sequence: TGTGCCAGCAGCTTAGTTTCAGGCCACAATGAGCAGTTCTTC.

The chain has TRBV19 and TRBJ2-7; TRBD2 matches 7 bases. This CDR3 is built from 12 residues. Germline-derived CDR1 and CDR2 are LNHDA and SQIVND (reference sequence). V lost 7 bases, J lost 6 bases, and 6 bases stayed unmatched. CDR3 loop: CASNERGGEQYF. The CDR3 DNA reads TGTGCCAGTAACGAGCGGGGCGGCGAGCAGTACTTC. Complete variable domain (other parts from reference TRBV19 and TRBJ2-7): DGGITQSPKYLFRKEGQNVTLSCEQNLNHDAMYWYRQDPGQGLRLIYYSQIVNDFQKGDIAEGYSVSREKKESFPLTVTSAQKNPTAFYLCASNERGGEQYFGPGTRLTVT.

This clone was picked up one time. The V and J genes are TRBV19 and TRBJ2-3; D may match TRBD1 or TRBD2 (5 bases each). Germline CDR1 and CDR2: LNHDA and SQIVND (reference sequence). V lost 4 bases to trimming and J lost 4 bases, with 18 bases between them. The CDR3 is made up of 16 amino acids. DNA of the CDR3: TGTGCCAGTAGTACGACCCTAGCAAGAGGGGCAGATACGCAGTATTTT. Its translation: CASSTTLARGADTQYF.

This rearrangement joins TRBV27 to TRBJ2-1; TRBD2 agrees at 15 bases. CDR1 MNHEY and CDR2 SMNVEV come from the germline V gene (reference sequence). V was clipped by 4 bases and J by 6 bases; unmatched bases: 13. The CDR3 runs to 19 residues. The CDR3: CASSSRTSGRAKGPNEQFF. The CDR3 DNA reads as TGTGCCAGCAGTTCCCGGACTAGCGGGAGGGCCAAGGGCCCCAATGAGCAGTTCTTC.

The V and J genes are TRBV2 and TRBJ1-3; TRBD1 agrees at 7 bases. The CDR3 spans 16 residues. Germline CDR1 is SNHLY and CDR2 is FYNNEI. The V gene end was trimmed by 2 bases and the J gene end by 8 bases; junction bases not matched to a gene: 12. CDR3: CASSEFVGQASYTIYF. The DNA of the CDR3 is TGTGCCAGCAGTGAATTCGTAGGACAGGCGTCGTACACCATATATTTT.

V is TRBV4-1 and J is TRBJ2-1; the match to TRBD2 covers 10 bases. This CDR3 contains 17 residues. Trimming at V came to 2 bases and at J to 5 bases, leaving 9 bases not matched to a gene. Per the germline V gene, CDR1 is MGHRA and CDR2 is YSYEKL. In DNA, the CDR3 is TGCGCCAGCAGCCAAAATATGGGACTAGCGCATCACAATGAGCAGTTCTTC. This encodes CASSQNMGLAHHNEQFF.

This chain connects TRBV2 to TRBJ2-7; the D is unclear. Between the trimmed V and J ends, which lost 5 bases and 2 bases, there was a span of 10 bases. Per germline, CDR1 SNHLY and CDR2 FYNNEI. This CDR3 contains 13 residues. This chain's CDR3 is CASSLSPAYEQYF. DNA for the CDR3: TGTGCCAGCAGTCTGTCCCCTGCCTACGAGCAGTACTTC.

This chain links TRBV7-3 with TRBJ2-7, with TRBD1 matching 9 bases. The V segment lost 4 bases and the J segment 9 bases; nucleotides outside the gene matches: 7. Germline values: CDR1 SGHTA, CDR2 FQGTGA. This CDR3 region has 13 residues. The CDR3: CASSSAGTGRQYF. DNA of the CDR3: TGTGCCAGCAGCTCGGCCGGGACAGGGCGGCAGTACTTC.

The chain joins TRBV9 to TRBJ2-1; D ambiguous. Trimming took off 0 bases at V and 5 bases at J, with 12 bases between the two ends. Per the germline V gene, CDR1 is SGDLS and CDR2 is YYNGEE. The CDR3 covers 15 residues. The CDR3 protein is CASSVGSPVHNEQFF. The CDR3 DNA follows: TGTGCCAGCAGCGTAGGGTCCCCAGTTCACAATGAGCAGTTCTTC. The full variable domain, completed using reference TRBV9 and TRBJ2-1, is DSGVTQTPKHLITATGQRVTLRCSPRSGDLSVYWYQQSLDQGLQFLIQYYNGEERAKGNILERFSAQQFPDLHSELNLSSLELGDSALYFCASSVGSPVHNEQFFGPGTRLTVL.

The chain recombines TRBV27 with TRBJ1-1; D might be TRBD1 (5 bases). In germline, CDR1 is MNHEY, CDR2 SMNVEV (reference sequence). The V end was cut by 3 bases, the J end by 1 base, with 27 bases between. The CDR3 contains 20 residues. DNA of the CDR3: TGTGCCAGCAGTTTCTCCGCGAGAGGGACGGGTGCAGTCCAGAACACTGAAGCTTTCTTT. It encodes CASSFSARGTGAVQNTEAFF.

The CDR3 sequence is CASSQNADTQYF. In nucleotides, the CDR3 is TGTGCCAGCTCCCAAAACGCAGATACGCAGTATTTT. The chain uses TRBV5-5 and TRBJ2-3; D remains ambiguous. V was trimmed by 7 bases and J by 4 bases, leaving 10 bases between them. The germline V gene has CDR1 SGHKS and CDR2 YYEKEE (reference sequence). The CDR3 covers 12 residues.

CDR3 residues: CAISDVDTRSYEQYF. CDR3 coding DNA: TGTGCCATCAGTGACGTGGACACCCGCTCCTACGAGCAGTACTTC. The gene calls are TRBV10-3 and TRBJ2-7; TRBD1 is a possible D gene (5 bases). The V and J ends lost 3 bases and 0 bases respectively, with 12 bases between them. Germline CDR1 is ENHRY and CDR2 is SYGVKD. This CDR3 comprises 15 residues.

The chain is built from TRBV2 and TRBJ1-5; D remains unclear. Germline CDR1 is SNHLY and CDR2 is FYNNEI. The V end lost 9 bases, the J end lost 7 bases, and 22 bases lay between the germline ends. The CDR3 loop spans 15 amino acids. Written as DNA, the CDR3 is TGTGCCAGACCCCACCCCCATTCCGGGAGACAGCCCCAGCATTTT. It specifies CARPHPHSGRQPQHF.

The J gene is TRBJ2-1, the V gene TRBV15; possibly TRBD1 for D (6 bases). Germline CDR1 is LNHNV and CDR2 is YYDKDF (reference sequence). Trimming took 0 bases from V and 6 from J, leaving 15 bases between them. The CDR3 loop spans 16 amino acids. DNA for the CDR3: TGTGCCACCAGCAGAGATTTTGCAGGGGTCATCAATGAGCAGTTCTTC. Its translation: CATSRDFAGVINEQFF.

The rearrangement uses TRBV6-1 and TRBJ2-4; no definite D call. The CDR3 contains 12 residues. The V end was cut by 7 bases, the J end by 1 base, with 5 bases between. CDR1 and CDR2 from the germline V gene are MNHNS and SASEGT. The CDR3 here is CASTMAKNIQYF. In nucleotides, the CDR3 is TGTGCCAGCACCATGGCCAAAAACATTCAGTACTTC.